The 24 T cell receptor beta chains below were found in one sample sequenced in a study of blood T cell repertoires in COVID-19. Here immunoSEQ multiplex PCR was the method, and the copy in TCRdb shows in-frame clones only, minus some. The sample carries 90,000 to 130,000 clones, around 76% recorded once. Source material: peripheral blood. The source is a woman older than 75 with acute or convalescent COVID-19.

This clone showed up just a few times. This chain uses TRBV2 with TRBJ1-1, with TRBD1 matching 9 bases. The germline V gene has CDR1 SNHLY and CDR2 FYNNEI. This CDR3 region has 13 residues. J was trimmed by 1 base and V by 8 bases; bases with no gene match: 2. CDR3 sequence (DNA): TGTGCCAGCTGGGACAGGGCGAACACTGAAGCTTTCTTT. It codes for CASWDRANTEAFF.

This clone was seen ten or more times. The chain employs TRBV2 and TRBJ1-5, with 7 bases lining up with TRBD1. This CDR3 has 14 amino acids. Germline V gives CDR1 SNHLY, CDR2 FYNNEI. Losses at the gene ends were 7 bases for V and 3 bases for J; bases not matched to a gene: 6. The CDR3 spells CASTPDRNNQPQHF. As DNA, the CDR3 is TGTGCCAGCACCCCGGACAGGAACAATCAGCCCCAGCATTTT. The whole variable domain, remainder taken from reference TRBV2 and TRBJ1-5, is EPEVTQTPSHQVTQMGQEVILRCVPISNHLYFYWYRQILGQKVEFLVSFYNNEISEKSEIFDDQFSVERPDGSNFTLKIRSTKLEDSAMYFCASTPDRNNQPQHFGDGTRLSIL.

V is TRBV4-2 and J is TRBJ2-1, with 13 bases matching TRBD2. This CDR3 is 16 amino acids long. Germline V gene sequence: CDR1 LGHNA, CDR2 YNFKEQ. J gave up 10 bases and V 2 bases, and 8 bases lay outside the gene matches. CDR3 loop: CASSQYRTSGGGEQFF. The CDR3 DNA reads TGTGCCAGCAGCCAATATAGGACTAGCGGGGGTGGGGAGCAGTTCTTC.

J is TRBJ2-3 and V is TRBV27; D is unresolved. In germline, CDR1 is MNHEY, CDR2 SMNVEV (reference sequence). CDR3 length: 21 residues. Deletions cut 4 bases from V and 1 base from J, with 30 bases between. CDR3 DNA sequence: TGTGCCAGCAGTTCCGACCCGCGACTCCAATACAAACGCGCCGGCACAGATACGCAGTATTTT. This gives the protein CASSSDPRLQYKRAGTDTQYF.

CDR3: CASSLALGTGNTEAFF. DNA for the CDR3: TGTGCCAGCAGCTTGGCCTTAGGGACAGGGAACACTGAAGCTTTCTTT. The chain combines TRBV5-6 with TRBJ1-1; TRBD1 matches at 8 bases. The V and J ends lost 0 bases and 1 base, in that order; junction bases with no gene match: 5. Per germline, CDR1 SGHDT and CDR2 YYEEEE. This CDR3 is 16 amino acids long.

The V call is TRBV10-3, the J call TRBJ2-2, with D possibly TRBD1 on 5 matching bases. The CDR3 extends over 19 amino acids. Between the trimmed V and J ends, which lost 6 bases and 2 bases, there was a span of 25 bases. Per germline, CDR1 ENHRY and CDR2 SYGVKD. CDR3 sequence (DNA): TGTGCCATCAGCCGCAGTTCCGCAGGGTCCCTAATCAACACCGGGGAGCTGTTTTTT. It specifies CAISRSSAGSLINTGELFF.

In this sample, this clone turned up a few times. V gene TRBV2 combines with J gene TRBJ1-2; the match to TRBD1 covers 8 bases. Germline V lookup: CDR1 SNHLY, CDR2 FYNNEI. The CDR3 loop spans 15 amino acids. Trimming cost V 1 base and J 2 bases; bases outside gene matches: 3. This chain's CDR3 is CASSEGTGRNYGYTF. In DNA form, the CDR3 reads TGTGCCAGCAGTGAAGGGACAGGGAGAAACTATGGCTACACCTTC.

This chain joins TRBV25-1 and TRBJ2-7, with D possibly TRBD2 on 5 matching bases. V shed 0 bases and J shed 7 bases, with 13 bases lying between them. Germline assignment: CDR1 MGHDK and CDR2 SYGVNS. CDR3 size: 14 residues. The CDR3: CASSEYFLTGEQYF. DNA of the CDR3: TGTGCCAGCAGTGAATACTTCCTAACGGGGGAGCAGTACTTC.

The chain employs TRBV19 and TRBJ1-5; maybe TRBD1 (6 bases). Trimming left V 6 bases short and J 0 bases short, with 15 bases between. Germline values: CDR1 LNHDA, CDR2 SQIVND (reference sequence). This CDR3 is 16 amino acids long. In DNA form, the CDR3 reads TGTGCCAGTAGAACGACAGGATATTATAGCAATCAGCCCCAGCATTTT. Translation: CASRTTGYYSNQPQHF.

This clone was seen only a few times. The chain recombines TRBV7-3 with TRBJ2-1; TRBD1 agrees at 9 bases. CDR1 is SGHTA, CDR2 FQGTGA, per germline. The junction had 2 bases not matched to a gene; V was cut back by 5 bases and J by 6 bases. The CDR3 is made up of 13 amino acids. The CDR3 DNA reads TGTGCCAGCAGCAGACAGGGGGTCAATGAGCAGTTCTTC. This gives the protein CASSRQGVNEQFF.

J is TRBJ2-5 and V is TRBV5-6; 8 bases match TRBD2. CDR1 SGHDT and CDR2 YYEEEE come from the germline V gene. The junction had 2 bases not matched to a gene; V was cut back by 0 bases and J by 4 bases. This CDR3 contains 14 residues. The CDR3 bases are TGTGCCAGCAGCTTGGTAGCGGGATCAGAGACCCAGTACTTC. It specifies CASSLVAGSETQYF. Complete variable domain (other parts from reference TRBV5-6 and TRBJ2-5): DAGVTQSPTHLIKTRGQQVTLRCSPKSGHDTVSWYQQALGQGPQFIFQYYEEEERQRGNFPDRFSGHQFPNYSSELNVNALLLGDSALYLCASSLVAGSETQYFGPGTRLLVL.

The genes are TRBV5-1 and TRBJ2-1; 13 nucleotides agree with TRBD2. The germline CDR1 and CDR2 sequences are SGHRS and YFSETQ. CDR3 length equals 17 residues. J lost 6 bases, V lost 0 bases, and 6 bases had no gene match. Here the CDR3 DNA reads TGCGCCAGCAGCTTGGGACTAGCGGGGGGCTCTCTCAATGAGCAGTTCTTC. It encodes CASSLGLAGGSLNEQFF.

This rearrangement joins TRBV7-2 to TRBJ2-7; D call uncertain. The CDR3 totals 14 residues. Looked up from germline, CDR1 is SGHTA and CDR2 is FQGNSA. V lost 5 bases, J lost 0 bases, and 11 bases lay in between. Written as DNA, the CDR3 is TGTGCCAGCAGCCTCCCGGTACCCTCCTACGAGCAGTACTTC. As protein: CASSLPVPSYEQYF.

The rearrangement links TRBV19 to TRBJ2-1, with D perhaps TRBD1 (6 bases). Trimming pared 7 bases from V and 5 bases from J, leaving 12 bases between. From germline, CDR1 is LNHDA and CDR2 SQIVND (reference sequence). The CDR3 is 13 amino acids. The CDR3 nucleotides are TGTGCCAGTAACCAGGGGTTCGACAATGAGCAGTTCTTC. Its translation is CASNQGFDNEQFF.

CDR3 region: CSVRGGSREQYF. CDR3 in DNA: TGCAGCGTCCGGGGGGGATCTCGCGAGCAGTACTTC. The V call is TRBV29-1, the J call TRBJ2-7; 8 nucleotides agree with TRBD2. Germline lookup yields CDR1 SQVTM and CDR2 ANQGSEA. The CDR3 spans 12 residues. The V segment lost 6 bases and the J segment 6 bases; nucleotides outside the gene matches: 7.

This clone was observed once. The chain couples TRBV30 to TRBJ2-3; TRBD2 is a possible D gene (5 bases). The germline V gene encodes CDR1 GTSNPN and CDR2 SVGIG (reference sequence). The CDR3 consists of 13 residues. Trimming removed 4 bases from V and 0 bases from J, with 8 bases in between. CDR3 residues: CAWTGLSTDTQYF. As DNA, the CDR3 is TGTGCCTGGACAGGACTGAGCACAGATACGCAGTATTTT.

V gene TRBV10-2 combines with J gene TRBJ1-5, with D perhaps matching TRBD1 (6 bases). The CDR3 is 14 amino acids. The ends were cut back, 2 bases at V and 4 bases at J, with 9 bases in the middle. Germline CDR1 WSHSY, CDR2 SAAADI. The CDR3 spells CASSEQQGNQPQHF. The CDR3 coding sequence is TGCGCCAGCAGTGAGCAACAGGGTAATCAGCCCCAGCATTTT.

This clone showed up just once. The rearrangement links TRBV5-1 to TRBJ2-3; TRBD2 agrees at 10 bases. The germline V gene has CDR1 SGHRS and CDR2 YFSETQ. After removal of 0 bases from V and 6 bases from J, the junction contained 10 bases not matched to a gene. The CDR3 is 17 amino acids. The CDR3 DNA follows: TGCGCCAGCAGCTTGGGAGGAGCGGGGGGGACAATCGATACGCAGTATTTT. Protein: CASSLGGAGGTIDTQYF. The full variable domain, its missing parts supplied by reference TRBV5-1 and TRBJ2-3, is KAGVTQTPRYLIKTRGQQVTLSCSPISGHRSVSWYQQTPGQGLQFLFEYFSETQRNKGNFPGRFSGRQFSNSRSEMNVSTLELGDSALYLCASSLGGAGGTIDTQYFGPGTRLTVL.

The chain combines TRBV5-5 with TRBJ2-7; 9 positions agree with TRBD1. This CDR3 spans 15 amino acids. Trimming cost V 3 bases and J 2 bases; bases outside gene matches: 6. Per the germline V gene, CDR1 is SGHKS and CDR2 is YYEKEE (reference sequence). The CDR3 bases are TGTGCCAGCAGCTCTCCGACAGGGGGGGCCTACGAGCAGTACTTC. Translation gives CASSSPTGGAYEQYF.

Concerning this clone itself: This CDR3 is also generated by other DNA sequences in the sample. CDR3 DNA sequence: TGTGCCAGCAGCCAAGATCCTCGGGTGGACACCGGGGAGCTGTTTTTT. The encoded protein is CASSQDPRVDTGELFF. The V call is TRBV4-2, the J call TRBJ2-2, with D hard to call. Germline assignment: CDR1 LGHNA and CDR2 YNFKEQ. V lost 0 bases, J lost 3 bases, and 11 bases lay in between. The CDR3 has 16 residues.

This chain connects TRBV28 to TRBJ1-6; D gene uncertain. The V and J ends lost 4 bases and 6 bases respectively, with 4 bases between them. Per germline, CDR1 MDHEN and CDR2 SYDVKM. The CDR3 sequence is 12 residues long. CDR3 sequence reads: CASSSINSPLHF. CDR3 nucleotide sequence: TGTGCCAGCAGTTCTATTAATTCACCCCTCCACTTT. Variable domain in full (rest from reference TRBV28 and TRBJ1-6): DVKVTQSSRYLVKRTGEKVFLECVQDMDHENMFWYRQDPGLGLRLIYFSYDVKMKEKGDIPEGYSVSREKKERFSLILESASTNQTSMYLCASSSINSPLHFGNGTRLTVT.

The V and J genes are TRBV6-5 and TRBJ2-3, with TRBD1 as a possible D gene (7 bases). CDR1 and CDR2 (germline): MNHEY, SVGAGI. This CDR3 spans 15 amino acids. V lost 6 bases, J lost 3 bases, and 16 bases lay in between. The CDR3 sequence is CASRARGETTDTQYF. The CDR3 DNA follows: TGTGCCAGCAGGGCCAGGGGGGAGACGACAGATACGCAGTATTTT.

V and J are TRBV2 and TRBJ2-5; tentatively, D is TRBD1 (6 bases). CDR3 length: 12 residues. The V and J ends lost 7 bases and 3 bases respectively, with 9 bases between them. CDR1 and CDR2 from the germline V gene are SNHLY and FYNNEI. The DNA of the CDR3 is TGTGCCAGCATCAGGGGAGAAGAGACCCAGTACTTC. This translates into CASIRGEETQYF.

The chain combines TRBV10-2 with TRBJ1-5; the D gene is possibly TRBD1 (6 bases). The CDR3 sequence is 13 residues long. Germline V CDR1 and CDR2: WSHSY, SAAADI. With 1 base removed from V and 7 bases from J, the gap between germline ends came to 8 bases. This chain's CDR3 is CASSEFRGQPQHF. CDR3 nucleotide sequence: TGCGCCAGCAGTGAGTTCAGGGGCCAGCCCCAGCATTTT.